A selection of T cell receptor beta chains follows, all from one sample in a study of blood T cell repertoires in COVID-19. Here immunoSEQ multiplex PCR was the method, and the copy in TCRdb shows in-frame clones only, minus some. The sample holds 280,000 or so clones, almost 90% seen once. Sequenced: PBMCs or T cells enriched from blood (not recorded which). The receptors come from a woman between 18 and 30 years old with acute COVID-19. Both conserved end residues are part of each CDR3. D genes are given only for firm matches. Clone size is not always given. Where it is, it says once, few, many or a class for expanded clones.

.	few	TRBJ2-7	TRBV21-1	CASSKGPGGAHEQYF	TGTGCCAGCAGCAAAGGCCCGGGGGGAGCCCACGAGCAGTACTTC
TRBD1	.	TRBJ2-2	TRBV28	CASSLYPTGSGELFF	TGTGCCAGCAGTTTATACCCGACAGGGAGCGGGGAGCTGTTTTTT
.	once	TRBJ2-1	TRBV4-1	CASSQETGAGNEQFF	TGCGCCAGCAGCCAAGAGACGGGAGCGGGTAATGAGCAGTTCTTC
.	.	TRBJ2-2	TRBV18	CASSPSRRELFF	TGTGCCAGCTCACCATCGCGGAGGGAGCTGTTTTTT
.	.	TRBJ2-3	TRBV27	CASSLTGGRAGTDTQYF	TGTGCCAGCAGTTTAACGGGGGGCAGGGCGGGCACAGATACGCAGTATTTT
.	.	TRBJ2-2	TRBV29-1	CSVLEGNTGELFF	TGCAGCGTTCTGGAGGGGAATACCGGGGAGCTGTTTTTT
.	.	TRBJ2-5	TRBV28	CASAVGGDQETQYF	TGTGCCAGCGCCGTCGGAGGTGACCAAGAGACCCAGTACTTC
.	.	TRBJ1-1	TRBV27	CASSLAPRTEAFF	TGTGCCAGCAGTCTAGCGCCTAGAACTGAAGCTTTCTTT
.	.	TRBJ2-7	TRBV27	CASYDLGGEQYF	TGTGCCAGCTATGACCTAGGGGGCGAGCAGTACTTC
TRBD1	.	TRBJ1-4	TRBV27	CASSLRQGVSIEKLFF	TGTGCCAGCAGTTTACGACAGGGGGTATCCATTGAAAAACTGTTTTTT
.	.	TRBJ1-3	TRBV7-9	CASSSATDTGNTIYF	TGTGCCAGCAGCTCGGCAACAGACACTGGAAACACCATATATTTT
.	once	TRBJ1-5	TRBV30	CAWSVRGSQPQHF	TGTGCCTGGAGTGTACGGGGATCTCAGCCCCAGCATTTT
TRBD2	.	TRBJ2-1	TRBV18	CASSPPGLAGVEFF	TGTGCCAGCTCACCACCGGGACTAGCGGGAGTGGAGTTCTTC
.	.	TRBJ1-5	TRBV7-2	CASSLGGVTNQPQHF	TGTGCCAGCAGCTTAGGGGGGGTTACCAATCAGCCCCAGCATTTT
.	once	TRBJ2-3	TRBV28	CASSWELSGNTDTQYF	TGTGCCAGCAGTTGGGAACTCTCCGGGAACACAGATACGCAGTATTTT
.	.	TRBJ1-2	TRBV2	CASSDLRGSLYGYTF	TGTGCCAGCAGTGACCTAAGGGGTTCTCTCTATGGCTACACCTTC
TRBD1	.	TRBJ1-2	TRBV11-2	CASSSSPPGQGGGYTF	TGTGCCAGCAGCTCCTCTCCCCCGGGACAGGGGGGTGGCTACACCTTC
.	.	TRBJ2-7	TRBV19	CASSIKSTTYEQYF	TGTGCCAGTAGTATAAAGTCTACGACCTACGAGCAGTACTTC
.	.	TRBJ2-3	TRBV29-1	CSAQDLALRADTQYF	TGCAGCGCCCAAGACCTAGCGCTCAGGGCAGATACGCAGTATTTT
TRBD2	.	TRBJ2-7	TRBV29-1	CSVVVAGYYEQYF	TGCAGCGTTGTGGTAGCGGGATACTACGAGCAGTACTTC
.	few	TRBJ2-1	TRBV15	CATSRDLSTRNEQFF	TGTGCCACCAGCAGAGATCTGTCGACACGCAATGAGCAGTTCTTC
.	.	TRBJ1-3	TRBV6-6	CASVLGDTIYF	TGTGCCAGCGTCCTCGGGGACACCATATATTTT
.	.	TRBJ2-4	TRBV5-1	CASSLVDRDYKNIQYF	TGCGCCAGCAGCTTGGTGGACAGAGACTACAAAAACATTCAGTACTTC
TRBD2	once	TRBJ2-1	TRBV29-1	CSVSWDYPVF	TGCAGCGTTTCGTGGGACTATCCGGTCTTC
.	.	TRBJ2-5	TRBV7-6	CASGTPGLKETQYF	TGTGCCAGCGGTACGCCAGGACTTAAAGAGACCCAGTACTTC
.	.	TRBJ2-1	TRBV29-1	CSVDGTSHAYNEQFF	TGCAGCGTTGACGGGACTTCCCACGCCTACAATGAGCAGTTCTTC
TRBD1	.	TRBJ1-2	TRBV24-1	CATSDPTGGYTF	TGTGCCACCAGTGATCCGACAGGGGGGTACACCTTC
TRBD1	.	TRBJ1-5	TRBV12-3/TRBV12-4	CASSGQVNQPQHF	TGTGCCAGCAGCGGACAGGTCAATCAGCCCCAGCATTTT
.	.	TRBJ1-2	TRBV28	CASSNGRYVGYTF	TGTGCCAGCAGCAACGGGAGGTATGTTGGCTACACCTTC
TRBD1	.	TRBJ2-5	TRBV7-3	CASSLGTGSKTQYF	TGTGCCAGCAGCTTAGGGACAGGGTCGAAGACCCAGTACTTC
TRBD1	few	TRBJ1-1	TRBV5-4	CASSLYNRGLNTEAFF	TGTGCCAGCAGCCTCTACAACAGGGGATTGAACACTGAAGCTTTCTTT
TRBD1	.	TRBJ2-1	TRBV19	CASSTGGDISGYEQFF	TGTGCCAGTAGTACAGGGGGCGACATATCAGGCTATGAGCAGTTCTTC
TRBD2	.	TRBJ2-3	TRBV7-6	CASSLGWGSGSTDTQYF	TGTGCCAGCAGCTTAGGGTGGGGTAGCGGGAGCACAGATACGCAGTATTTT
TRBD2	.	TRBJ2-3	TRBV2	CASSEIGGLAGGKTDTQYF	TGTGCCAGCAGTGAGATTGGGGGACTAGCGGGAGGAAAAACAGATACGCAGTATTTT
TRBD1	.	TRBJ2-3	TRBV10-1	CASSEVRTGLTDTQYF	TGCGCCAGCAGTGAAGTTCGGACAGGGTTGACAGATACGCAGTATTTT
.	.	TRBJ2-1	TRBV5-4	CASSLHDNEQFF	TGTGCCAGCAGCTTGCATGACAATGAGCAGTTCTTC
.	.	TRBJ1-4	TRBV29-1	CSVSWGGISEKLFF	TGCAGCGTTTCCTGGGGGGGGATTAGTGAAAAACTGTTTTTT
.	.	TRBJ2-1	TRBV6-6	CASSYSEKLYNEQFF	TGTGCCAGCAGTTACTCAGAAAAACTCTACAATGAGCAGTTCTTC